The clone carrying this TCR beta chain came up a few times. What it binds is not known. This sample stems from a study of CD8 T cells in ankylosing spondylitis. Points from the study as a whole: In ankylosing spondylitis blood, a motif of fewer than 10 highly homologous TCR beta variants appeared characteristic.

Quantitative 5'-RACE with molecular barcodes generated TCR beta libraries. Each CDR3 protein gets one entry after TCRdb re-called the 5' RACE reads with MiXCR. The table lists a few hundred thousand distinct CDR3 sequences, roughly 17% of them singletons, with approximately 1% in the top ten. Germline lookup yields CDR1 LGHNA and CDR2 YNFKEQ. This CDR3 is built from 15 residues. The trim removed 3 bases at V and 0 bases at J, leaving 1 base unmatched. The source of this sequence is a male donor with ankylosing spondylitis. J is TRBJ2-2 and V is TRBV4-2; TRBD1 aligns across 7 bases. Sequencing was done on a sample of blood, either unsorted or a sorted T cell fraction (not recorded which). The CDR3 sequence: CASSQGQSNTGELFF. CDR3 sequence (DNA): TGTGCCAGCAGCCAGGGACAGTCGAACACCGGGGAGCTGTTTTTT.